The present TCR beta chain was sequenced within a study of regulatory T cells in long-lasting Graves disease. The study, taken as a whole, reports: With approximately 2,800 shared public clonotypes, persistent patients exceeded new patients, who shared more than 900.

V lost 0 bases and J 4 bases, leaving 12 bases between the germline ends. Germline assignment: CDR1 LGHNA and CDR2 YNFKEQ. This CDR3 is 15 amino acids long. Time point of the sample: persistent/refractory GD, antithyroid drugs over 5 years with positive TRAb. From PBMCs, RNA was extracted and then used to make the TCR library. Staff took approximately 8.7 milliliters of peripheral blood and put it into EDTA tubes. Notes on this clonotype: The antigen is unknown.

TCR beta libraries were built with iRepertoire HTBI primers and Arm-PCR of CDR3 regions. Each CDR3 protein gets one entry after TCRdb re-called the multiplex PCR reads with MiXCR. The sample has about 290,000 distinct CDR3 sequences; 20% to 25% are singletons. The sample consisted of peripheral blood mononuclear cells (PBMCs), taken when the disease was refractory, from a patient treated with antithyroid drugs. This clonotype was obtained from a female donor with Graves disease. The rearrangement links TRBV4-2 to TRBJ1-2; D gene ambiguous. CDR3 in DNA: TGTGCCAGCAGCCAAGATCGGGCGGATTCCTATGGCTACACCTTC. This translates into CASSQDRADSYGYTF.